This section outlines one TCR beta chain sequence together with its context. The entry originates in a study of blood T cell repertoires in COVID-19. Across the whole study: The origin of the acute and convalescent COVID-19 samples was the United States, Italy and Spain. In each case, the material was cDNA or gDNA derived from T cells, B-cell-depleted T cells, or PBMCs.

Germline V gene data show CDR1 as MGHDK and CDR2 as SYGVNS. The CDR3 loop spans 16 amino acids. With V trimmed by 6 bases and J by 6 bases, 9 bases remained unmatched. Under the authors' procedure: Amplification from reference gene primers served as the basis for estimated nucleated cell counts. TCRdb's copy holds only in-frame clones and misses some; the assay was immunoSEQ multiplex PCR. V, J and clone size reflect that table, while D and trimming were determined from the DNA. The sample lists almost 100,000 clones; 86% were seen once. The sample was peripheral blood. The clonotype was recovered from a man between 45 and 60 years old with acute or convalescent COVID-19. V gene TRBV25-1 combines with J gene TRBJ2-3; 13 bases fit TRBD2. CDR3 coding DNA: TGTGCCAGCAGATCGAGGACTAGCGGGAGTTGGGATACGCAGTATTTT. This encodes CASRSRTSGSWDTQYF.